These 24 T cell receptor beta chains were all obtained from the same sample, sequenced in a study of glioma-infiltrating T cells after dendritic cell vaccination. Sequenced by immunoSEQ multiplex PCR; TCRdb stores in-frame clones only, minus some. The sample lists tens of thousands of clones, around 85% seen once, with 15% to 19% in the top ten. Sample time point: after dendritic cell vaccination, including at tumor progression/relapse. The sample in question was blood, obtained after dendritic cell vaccination. The source is a human donor with glioblastoma.

The chain links TRBV19 to TRBJ1-4; perhaps TRBD1 as D (6 bases). Trimming cost V 5 bases and J 8 bases, with 15 bases left between them. This CDR3 contains 14 residues. Germline V gene sequence: CDR1 LNHDA, CDR2 SQIVND (reference sequence). CDR3 in DNA: TGTGCCAGTAGTGCCGGGACATCGAGGGAAAAACTGTTTTTT. It yields the protein CASSAGTSREKLFF.

The rearrangement joins TRBV27 to TRBJ1-6; D perhaps matches TRBD1 (5 bases). V lost 2 bases and J 9 bases, leaving 14 bases between the germline ends. Germline CDR1 and CDR2: MNHEY and SMNVEV (reference sequence). CDR3 size: 15 residues. The chain's CDR3 is CASSLGASGGSPLHF. DNA of the CDR3: TGTGCCAGCAGTTTAGGAGCTTCGGGGGGTTCACCCCTCCACTTT.

The chain is built from TRBV9 and TRBJ1-6, with 8 bases identical to TRBD1. Unmatched junction bases numbered 4, after V lost 0 bases and J lost 8 bases. The CDR3 contains 15 residues. Germline V gene lookup returns CDR1 SGDLS and CDR2 YYNGEE. The CDR3 here is CASSVAGTGDSPLHF. In nucleotides, the CDR3 is TGTGCCAGCAGCGTAGCGGGGACAGGAGATTCACCCCTCCACTTT.

V and J are TRBV27 and TRBJ2-1, with TRBD2 identical over 13 bases. Germline V CDR1 and CDR2: MNHEY, SMNVEV (reference sequence). The CDR3 is 15 residues long. After removal of 3 bases from V and 10 bases from J, the junction contained 6 bases not matched to a gene. CDR3 coding DNA: TGTGCCAGCAGTTTTACTAGCGGGGGGGATACAGAGCAGTTCTTC. The encoded protein is CASSFTSGGDTEQFF.

This chain links TRBV27 with TRBJ2-1; 10 positions agree with TRBD2. CDR3 length: 19 amino acids. Per the germline V gene, CDR1 is MNHEY and CDR2 is SMNVEV (reference sequence). Trimming at V came to 1 base and at J to 2 bases, leaving 11 bases not matched to a gene. The CDR3 DNA reads TGTGCCAGCAGTTTATTGCAGGGCCTAGCGGGGGAGCCCTACAATGAGCAGTTCTTC. Translation gives CASSLLQGLAGEPYNEQFF.

The rearrangement joins TRBV5-1 to TRBJ1-2; TRBD1 might be the D (5 bases). The CDR3 covers 13 residues. Trimming took off 4 bases at V and 5 bases at J, with 12 bases between the two ends. Per germline, CDR1 SGHRS and CDR2 YFSETQ. The CDR3 DNA reads TGCGCCAGCAGCGCGGGACCGGATTATGGCTACACCTTC. Translation gives CASSAGPDYGYTF.

This clone was observed a single time. The J gene is TRBJ2-3, the V gene TRBV29-1; the D is unclear. Per the germline V gene, CDR1 is SQVTM and CDR2 is ANQGSEA. The CDR3 extends over 12 amino acids. V was trimmed by 4 bases and J by 0 bases, leaving 5 bases between them. The CDR3 sequence: CSVAPSTDTQYF. The CDR3 nucleotides read TGCAGCGTTGCCCCGAGCACAGATACGCAGTATTTT.

The chain is built from TRBV4-1 and TRBJ1-4; D not certain. V shed 2 bases and J shed 1 base, with 14 bases lying between them. This CDR3 comprises 17 residues. Germline CDR1 is MGHRA and CDR2 is YSYEKL. In DNA form, the CDR3 reads TGCGCCAGCAGCCAACTCAGCGGGTTCCTAACTAATGAAAAACTGTTTTTT. Encoded protein: CASSQLSGFLTNEKLFF.

Only a few counts were recorded for this clone. The chain is built from TRBV10-3 and TRBJ2-7; TRBD1 matches at 7 bases. CDR3 length equals 13 residues. Germline CDR1 is ENHRY and CDR2 is SYGVKD. V lost 4 bases, J lost 3 bases, and 3 bases stayed unmatched. The CDR3 sequence is CAISGQGGYEQYF. The CDR3 DNA sequence: TGTGCCATCAGTGGACAGGGTGGCTACGAGCAGTACTTC.

The gene calls are TRBV7-9 and TRBJ1-2, with D unclear. V lost 5 bases and J 4 bases, leaving 14 bases between the germline ends. Germline CDR1 reads SEHNR; CDR2 reads FQNEAQ (reference sequence). There are 14 residues in the CDR3. DNA for the CDR3: TGTGCCAGCAGCCCCCGGGGTTTGGTCTATGGCTACACCTTC. It codes for CASSPRGLVYGYTF.

The V gene is TRBV11-1, the J gene TRBJ2-5; D is possibly TRBD1 (5 bases). In germline, CDR1 is SGHAT, CDR2 FQDESV (reference sequence). Trimming took 0 bases from V and 5 from J, leaving 19 bases between them. This CDR3 is built from 17 residues. DNA for the CDR3: TGTGCCAGCAGCTTAGCGCCCCCCAGGGCTGCCAGCGAGACCCAGTACTTC. Encoded protein: CASSLAPPRAASETQYF.

This clone has a handful of counts. The J gene is TRBJ2-7, the V gene TRBV4-1; 10 nucleotides align to TRBD2. The germline CDR1 and CDR2 sequences are MGHRA and YSYEKL. The V gene end was trimmed by 1 base and the J gene end by 6 bases; junction bases not matched to a gene: 6. CDR3 length: 15 amino acids. The CDR3 loop is CASSQGAGGRGEQYF. The DNA for the CDR3 is TGCGCCAGCAGCCAAGGAGCGGGGGGGCGAGGCGAGCAGTACTTC.

For the CDR3, the DNA is TGTGCCAGCAGCTACGGACAGTCAGCCCAGCATTTT. It codes for CASSYGQSAQHF. The J gene is TRBJ1-5, the V gene TRBV7-9; a possible D gene is TRBD1 (6 bases). V gave up 4 bases and J gave up 11 bases, with 12 bases separating them. Germline V gene sequence: CDR1 SEHNR, CDR2 FQNEAQ (reference sequence). This CDR3 contains 12 residues.

The rearrangement joins TRBV7-2 to TRBJ2-3, with TRBD1 matching 9 bases. The trim removed 8 bases at V and 5 bases at J, leaving 8 bases unmatched. Germline CDR1 and CDR2: SGHTA and FQGNSA. This CDR3 comprises 14 residues. CDR3 region: CASGDRGSEDTQYF. CDR3 bases: TGTGCCAGCGGAGACAGGGGGTCGGAAGATACGCAGTATTTT.

CDR3 sequence: CASEGARETQYF. The CDR3 DNA reads as TGTGCCAGCGAGGGGGCGCGAGAGACCCAGTACTTC. This rearrangement joins TRBV13 to TRBJ2-5, with 7 bases aligning to TRBD1. Trimming at V came to 8 bases and at J to 4 bases, leaving 4 bases not matched to a gene. Germline values: CDR1 PRHDT, CDR2 FYEKMQ (reference sequence). The CDR3 extends over 12 amino acids.

The CDR3 reads CASSFGGTDYGYTF. The DNA of the CDR3 is TGTGCCAGTAGTTTCGGGGGAACAGACTATGGCTACACCTTC. The V and J genes are TRBV19 and TRBJ1-2; a weak D match, TRBD1 (5 bases). Trimming cost V 5 bases and J 3 bases, with 13 bases left between them. The germline CDR1 and CDR2 sequences are LNHDA and SQIVND (reference sequence). The CDR3 spans 14 residues.

This sequence joins TRBV11-2 and TRBJ1-2; possibly TRBD1 for D (6 bases). The germline V and J ends were trimmed by 3 bases and 5 bases, with 19 bases remaining between them. This CDR3 has 16 amino acids. CDR1 and CDR2 (germline): SGHAT, FQNNGV. In DNA, the CDR3 is TGTGCCAGCAGCTTCCCGGGGGGCGGGGGAAGGTATGGCTACACCTTC. This gives the protein CASSFPGGGGRYGYTF.

J is TRBJ2-1 and V is TRBV21-1; the listed D gene, TRBD2, was not tested against the DNA. TRBV21-1 is reported as a pseudogene. The CDR3 loop spans 15 amino acids. The CDR3 DNA follows: TGTGCCAGCAGCATCGTTTCCGGGACTGACCGTGAGCAGTTCTTC. It specifies CASSIVSGTDREQFF.

The V gene is TRBV30, the J gene TRBJ2-7, with D perhaps matching TRBD2 (7 bases). CDR3 length: 15 residues. Germline V lookup: CDR1 GTSNPN, CDR2 SVGIG (reference sequence). V lost 2 bases, J lost 5 bases, and 19 bases lay in between. CDR3 in amino acids: CAWSLLGGRGNEQYF. The CDR3 DNA reads as TGTGCCTGGAGTCTACTGGGGGGGCGCGGGAACGAGCAGTACTTC.

This chain uses TRBV5-4 with TRBJ1-6; tentatively, D is TRBD1 (5 bases). CDR1 is SGHNT, CDR2 YYREEE, per germline (reference sequence). The CDR3 covers 16 residues. V lost 4 bases and J 10 bases, leaving 21 bases between the germline ends. The CDR3 region is CASSAEVPGMKSPLHF. The CDR3, as DNA: TGTGCCAGCAGCGCGGAAGTCCCAGGGATGAAGTCACCCCTCCACTTT.

The chain couples TRBV7-9 to TRBJ2-5, with D unresolved. Trimming shortened V by 7 bases and J by 2 bases, and 11 bases separated the two germline ends. The CDR3 covers 13 residues. The germline gives CDR1 SEHNR, CDR2 FQNEAQ (reference sequence). CDR3 in DNA: TGTGCCAGCAACACAGACCGTCAAGAGACCCAGTACTTC. Protein: CASNTDRQETQYF.

This chain connects TRBV10-1 to TRBJ2-1; possibly TRBD2 for D (6 bases). Germline V gene lookup returns CDR1 WNHNN and CDR2 SYGVQD (reference sequence). The CDR3 length is 14 residues. Trimming removed 5 bases at V and 0 bases at J, with 8 bases between. CDR3 loop: CASSSGGSYNEQFF. CDR3 bases: TGCGCCAGCAGTTCCGGGGGCTCCTACAATGAGCAGTTCTTC.

This chain uses TRBV18 with TRBJ1-4; 10 nucleotides match TRBD1. From germline, CDR1 is KGHSH and CDR2 LQKENI. V trimming: 0 bases; J trimming: 6 bases; junction bases outside the gene matches: 1. The CDR3 is 15 residues long. The CDR3 DNA reads as TGTGCCAGCTCACCACCGGGGACAGGGGATGAAAAACTGTTTTTT. Residues: CASSPPGTGDEKLFF.

This clone was detected a few times. The rearrangement links TRBV7-9 to TRBJ1-4; TRBD1 might be the D (6 bases). The V gene lost 4 bases and the J gene lost 0 bases, with 9 bases spanning the gap. The CDR3 runs to 15 residues. Germline V gene data show CDR1 as SEHNR and CDR2 as FQNEAQ (reference sequence). DNA for the CDR3: TGTGCCAGCAGCTACACAGGGTCAACTAATGAAAAACTGTTTTTT. This codes for CASSYTGSTNEKLFF. Full variable domain (rest looked up from reference TRBV7-9 and TRBJ1-4): DTGVSQNPRHKITKRGQNVTFRCDPISEHNRLYWYRQTLGQGPEFLTYFQNEAQLEKSRLLSDRFSAERPKGSFSTLEIQRTEQGDSAMYLCASSYTGSTNEKLFFGSGTQLSVL.